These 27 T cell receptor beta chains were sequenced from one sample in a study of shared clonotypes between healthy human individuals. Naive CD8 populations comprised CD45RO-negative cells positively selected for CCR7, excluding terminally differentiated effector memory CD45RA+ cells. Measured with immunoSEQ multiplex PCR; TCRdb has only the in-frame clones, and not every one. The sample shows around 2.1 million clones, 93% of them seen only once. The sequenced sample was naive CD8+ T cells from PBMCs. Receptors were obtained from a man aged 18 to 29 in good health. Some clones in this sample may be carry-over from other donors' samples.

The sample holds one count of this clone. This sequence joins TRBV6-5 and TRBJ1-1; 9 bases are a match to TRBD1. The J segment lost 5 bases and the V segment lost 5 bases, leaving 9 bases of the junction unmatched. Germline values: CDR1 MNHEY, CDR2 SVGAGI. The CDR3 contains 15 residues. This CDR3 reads CASSHGTGRGTEAFF. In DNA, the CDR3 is TGTGCCAGCAGTCACGGGACAGGGAGGGGGACTGAAGCTTTCTTT.

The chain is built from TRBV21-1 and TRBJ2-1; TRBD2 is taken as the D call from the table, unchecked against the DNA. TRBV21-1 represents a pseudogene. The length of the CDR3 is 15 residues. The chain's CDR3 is CASSKGGGEGDEQFF. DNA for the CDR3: TGTGCCAGCAGCAAAGGGGGTGGGGAGGGCGATGAGCAGTTCTTC.

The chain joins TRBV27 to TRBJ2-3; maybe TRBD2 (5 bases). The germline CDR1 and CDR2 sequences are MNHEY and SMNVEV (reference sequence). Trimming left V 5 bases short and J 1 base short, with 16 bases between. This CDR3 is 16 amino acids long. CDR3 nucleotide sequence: TGTGCCAGCAGTGCCGTACTAGAATCGGGCACAGATACGCAGTATTTT. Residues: CASSAVLESGTDTQYF.

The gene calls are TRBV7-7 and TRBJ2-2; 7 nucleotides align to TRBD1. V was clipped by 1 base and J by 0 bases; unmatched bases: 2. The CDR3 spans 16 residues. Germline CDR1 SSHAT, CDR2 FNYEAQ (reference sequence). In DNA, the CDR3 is TGTGCCAGCAGCTTAGACGACAGGGCGAACACCGGGGAGCTGTTTTTT. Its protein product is CASSLDDRANTGELFF. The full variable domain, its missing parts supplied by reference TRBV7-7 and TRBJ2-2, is GAGVSQSPRYKVTKRGQDVTLRCDPISSHATLYWYQQALGQGPEFLTYFNYEAQPDKSGLPSDRFSAERPEGSISTLTIQRTEQRDSAMYRCASSLDDRANTGELFFGEGSRLTVL.

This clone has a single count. The CDR3 coding sequence is TGTGCCATCAGTGTCACCAGGGGGCGGGTGGAGACCCAGTACTTC. Translated: CAISVTRGRVETQYF. The V gene is TRBV10-3, the J gene TRBJ2-5, with 8 bases that match TRBD1. Germline trimming cut 4 bases from V and 5 bases from J; bases unmatched to any gene: 9. In germline, CDR1 is ENHRY, CDR2 SYGVKD. The CDR3 has 15 amino acids.

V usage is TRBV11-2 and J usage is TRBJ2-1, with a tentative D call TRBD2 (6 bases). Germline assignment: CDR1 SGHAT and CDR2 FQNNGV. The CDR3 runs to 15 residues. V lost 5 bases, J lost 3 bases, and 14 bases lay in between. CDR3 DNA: TGTGCCAGCAGCGGACTCACCGGGGGCTACAATGAGCAGTTCTTC. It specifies CASSGLTGGYNEQFF.

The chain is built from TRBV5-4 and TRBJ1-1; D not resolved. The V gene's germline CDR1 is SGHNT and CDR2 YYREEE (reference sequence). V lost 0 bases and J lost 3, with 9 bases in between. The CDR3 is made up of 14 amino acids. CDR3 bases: TGTGCCAGCAGCTTGGCTTCCAGGTACACTGAAGCTTTCTTT. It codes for CASSLASRYTEAFF.

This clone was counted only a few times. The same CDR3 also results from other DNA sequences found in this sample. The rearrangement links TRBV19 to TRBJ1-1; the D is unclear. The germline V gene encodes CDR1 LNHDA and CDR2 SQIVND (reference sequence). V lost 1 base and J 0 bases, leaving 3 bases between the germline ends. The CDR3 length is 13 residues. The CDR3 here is CASSIGVNTEAFF. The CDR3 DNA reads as TGTGCCAGTAGTATAGGGGTGAACACTGAAGCTTTCTTT.

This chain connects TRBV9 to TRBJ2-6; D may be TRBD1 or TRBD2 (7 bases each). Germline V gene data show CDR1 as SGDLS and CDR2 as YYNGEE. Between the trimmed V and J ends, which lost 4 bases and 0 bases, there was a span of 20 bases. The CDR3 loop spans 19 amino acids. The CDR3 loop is CASSHQGGGPSSGANVLTF. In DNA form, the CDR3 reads TGTGCCAGCAGCCATCAGGGGGGGGGCCCCAGCTCTGGGGCCAACGTCCTGACTTTC.

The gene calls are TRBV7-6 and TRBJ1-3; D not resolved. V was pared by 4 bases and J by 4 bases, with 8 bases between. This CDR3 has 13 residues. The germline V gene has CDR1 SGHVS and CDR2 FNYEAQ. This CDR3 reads CASSSYTGNTIYF. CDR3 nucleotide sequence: TGTGCCAGCAGCTCGTACACGGGAAACACCATATATTTT.

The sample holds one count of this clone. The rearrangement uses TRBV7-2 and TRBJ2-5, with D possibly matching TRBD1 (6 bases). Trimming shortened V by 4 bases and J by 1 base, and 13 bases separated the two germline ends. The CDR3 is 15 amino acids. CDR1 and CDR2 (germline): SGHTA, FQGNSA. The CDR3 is CASSSPRTVQETQYF. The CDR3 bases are TGTGCCAGCAGCTCTCCCCGGACAGTCCAAGAGACCCAGTACTTC.

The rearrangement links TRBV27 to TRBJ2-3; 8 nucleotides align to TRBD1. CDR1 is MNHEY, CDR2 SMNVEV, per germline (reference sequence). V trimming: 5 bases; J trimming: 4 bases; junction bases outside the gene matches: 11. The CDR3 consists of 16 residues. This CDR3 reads CASSIVPGGRSDTQYF. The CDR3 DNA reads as TGTGCCAGCAGTATTGTACCAGGGGGCCGCTCAGATACGCAGTATTTT.

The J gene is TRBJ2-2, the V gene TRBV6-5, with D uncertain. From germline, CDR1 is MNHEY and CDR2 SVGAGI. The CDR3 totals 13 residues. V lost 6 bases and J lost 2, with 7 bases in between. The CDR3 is CASSLTNTGELFF. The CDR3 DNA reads TGTGCCAGCAGCCTCACTAACACCGGGGAGCTGTTTTTT.

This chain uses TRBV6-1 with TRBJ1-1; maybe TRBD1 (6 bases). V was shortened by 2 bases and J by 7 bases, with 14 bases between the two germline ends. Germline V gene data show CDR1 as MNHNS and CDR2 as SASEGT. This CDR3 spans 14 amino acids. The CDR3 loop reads CASSEYQGTSEAFF. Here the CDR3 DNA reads TGTGCCAGCAGTGAATATCAGGGGACGAGTGAAGCTTTCTTT.

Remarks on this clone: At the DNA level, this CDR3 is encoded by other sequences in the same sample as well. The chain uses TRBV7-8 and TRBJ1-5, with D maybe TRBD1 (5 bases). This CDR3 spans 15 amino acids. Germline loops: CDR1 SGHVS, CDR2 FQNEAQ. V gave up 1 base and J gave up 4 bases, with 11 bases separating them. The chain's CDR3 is CASSLGGVGNQPQHF. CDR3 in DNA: TGTGCCAGCAGCTTAGGGGGCGTGGGGAATCAGCCCCAGCATTTT.

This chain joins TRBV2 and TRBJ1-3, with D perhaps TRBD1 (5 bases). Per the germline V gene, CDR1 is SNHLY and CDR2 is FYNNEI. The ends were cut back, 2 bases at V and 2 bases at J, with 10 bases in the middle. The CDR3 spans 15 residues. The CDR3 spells CASSEFSRAGNTIYF. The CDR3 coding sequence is TGTGCCAGCAGTGAATTCTCCAGGGCTGGAAACACCATATATTTT.

In nucleotides, the CDR3 is TGTGCCAGTAGTTCCTCGGACGGAGCCTCTGGAAACACCATATATTTT. This encodes CASSSSDGASGNTIYF. V is TRBV19 and J is TRBJ1-3; no clear D. V was shortened by 5 bases and J by 0 bases, with 14 bases between the two germline ends. Germline loops: CDR1 LNHDA, CDR2 SQIVND (reference sequence). The CDR3 runs 16 residues.

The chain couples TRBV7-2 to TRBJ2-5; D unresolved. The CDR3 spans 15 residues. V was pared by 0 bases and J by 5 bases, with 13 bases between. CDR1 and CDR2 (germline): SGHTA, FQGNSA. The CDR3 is CASSLAWRVWETQYF. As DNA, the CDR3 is TGTGCCAGCAGCTTAGCGTGGAGAGTATGGGAGACCCAGTACTTC.

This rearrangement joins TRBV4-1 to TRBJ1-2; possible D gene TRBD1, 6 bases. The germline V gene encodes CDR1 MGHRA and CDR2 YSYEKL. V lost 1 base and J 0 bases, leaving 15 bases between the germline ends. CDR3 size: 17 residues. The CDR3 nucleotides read TGCGCCAGCAGCCAAGTTGGGGGCGCTTCCACTAACTATGGCTACACCTTC. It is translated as CASSQVGGASTNYGYTF.

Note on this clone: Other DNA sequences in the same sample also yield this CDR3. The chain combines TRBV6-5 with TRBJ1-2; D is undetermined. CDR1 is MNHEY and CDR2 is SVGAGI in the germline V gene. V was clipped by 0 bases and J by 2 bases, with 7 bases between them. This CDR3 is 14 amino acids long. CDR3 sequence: CASSYSRENYGYTF. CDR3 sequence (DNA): TGTGCCAGCAGTTACTCGAGGGAAAACTATGGCTACACCTTC.

The chain's CDR3 is CASNEGSSYEQYF. The CDR3, as DNA: TGTGCCAGCAATGAGGGAAGCTCCTACGAGCAGTACTTC. This chain connects TRBV7-8 to TRBJ2-7; possibly TRBD2 for D (5 bases). Looked up from germline, CDR1 is SGHVS and CDR2 is FQNEAQ. This CDR3 spans 13 amino acids. V was shortened by 7 bases and J by 0 bases, with 10 bases between the two germline ends.

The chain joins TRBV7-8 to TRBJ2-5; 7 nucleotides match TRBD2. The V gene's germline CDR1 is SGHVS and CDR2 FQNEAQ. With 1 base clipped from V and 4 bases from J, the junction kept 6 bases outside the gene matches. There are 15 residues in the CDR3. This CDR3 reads CASSLVGGSPETQYF. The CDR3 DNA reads TGTGCCAGCAGCTTAGTCGGGGGGAGTCCAGAGACCCAGTACTTC.

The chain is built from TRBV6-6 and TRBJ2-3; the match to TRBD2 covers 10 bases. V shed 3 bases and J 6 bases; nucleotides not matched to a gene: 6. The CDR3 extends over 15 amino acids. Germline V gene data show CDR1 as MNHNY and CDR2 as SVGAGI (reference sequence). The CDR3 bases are TGTGCCAGCAGTTATCTAGCGGGAGTGACGGATACGCAGTATTTT. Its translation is CASSYLAGVTDTQYF.

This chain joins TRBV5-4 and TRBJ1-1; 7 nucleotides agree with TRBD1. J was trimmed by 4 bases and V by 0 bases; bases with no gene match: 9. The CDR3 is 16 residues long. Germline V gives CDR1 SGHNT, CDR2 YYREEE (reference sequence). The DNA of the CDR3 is TGTGCCAGCAGCTTGGAGGCTCCGGAGGGGGCCACTGAAGCTTTCTTT. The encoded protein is CASSLEAPEGATEAFF. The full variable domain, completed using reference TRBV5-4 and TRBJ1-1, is ETGVTQSPTHLIKTRGQQVTLRCSSQSGHNTVSWYQQALGQGPQFIFQYYREEENGRGNFPPRFSGLQFPNYSSELNVNALELDDSALYLCASSLEAPEGATEAFFGQGTRLTVV.

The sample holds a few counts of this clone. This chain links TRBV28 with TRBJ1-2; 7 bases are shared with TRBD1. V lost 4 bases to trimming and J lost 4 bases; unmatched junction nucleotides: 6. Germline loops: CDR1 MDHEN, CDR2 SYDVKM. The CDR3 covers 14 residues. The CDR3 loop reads CASSSRGWSYGYTF. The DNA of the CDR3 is TGTGCCAGCAGTTCCAGGGGGTGGAGCTATGGCTACACCTTC.

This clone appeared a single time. The CDR3 spells CASSLLRGGEQYF. For the CDR3, the DNA is TGTGCCAGCAGCTTGCTACGAGGGGGAGAGCAGTACTTC. The rearrangement joins TRBV5-6 to TRBJ2-7; possible D gene TRBD1, 6 bases. This CDR3 is built from 13 residues. The V gene's germline CDR1 is SGHDT and CDR2 YYEEEE. Trimming removed 1 base at V and 7 bases at J, with 12 bases between. The full variable domain, with the rest looked up from reference TRBV5-6 and TRBJ2-7, is DAGVTQSPTHLIKTRGQQVTLRCSPKSGHDTVSWYQQALGQGPQFIFQYYEEEERQRGNFPDRFSGHQFPNYSSELNVNALLLGDSALYLCASSLLRGGEQYFGPGTRLTVT.

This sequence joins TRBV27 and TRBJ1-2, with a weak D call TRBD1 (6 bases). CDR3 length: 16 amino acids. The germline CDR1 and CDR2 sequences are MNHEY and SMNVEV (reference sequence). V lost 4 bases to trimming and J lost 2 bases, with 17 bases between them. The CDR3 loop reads CASSSTHQGTNYGYTF. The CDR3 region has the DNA TGTGCCAGCAGTTCCACACACCAGGGGACCAACTATGGCTACACCTTC.